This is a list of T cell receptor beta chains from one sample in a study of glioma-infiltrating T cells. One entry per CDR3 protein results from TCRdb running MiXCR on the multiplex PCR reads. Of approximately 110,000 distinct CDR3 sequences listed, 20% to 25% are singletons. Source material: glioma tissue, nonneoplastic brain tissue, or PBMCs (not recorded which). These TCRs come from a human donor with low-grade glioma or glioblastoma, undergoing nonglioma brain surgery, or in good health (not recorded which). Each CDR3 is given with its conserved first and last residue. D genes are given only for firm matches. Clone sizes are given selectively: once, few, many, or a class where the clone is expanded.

TGTGCCAGCAATCCCCCCCTGAAAGAGACCCAGTACTTC,CASNPPLKETQYF,TRBV28,TRBJ2-5,many,-
TGTGCCAGCAGCTTAGCGTTACGACAGGGGGCTGATCAGCCCCAGCATTTT,CASSLALRQGADQPQHF,TRBV7-2,TRBJ1-5,many,TRBD1
TGTGCCAGCAGTTTAAGGGATGCCACCTACGAGCAGTACTTC,CASSLRDATYEQYF,TRBV27,TRBJ2-7,many,-
TGTGCCAGCTCACCACGGGAAAGGGAGACCCAGTACTTC,CASSPRERETQYF,TRBV18,TRBJ2-5,many,-
TGTGCCAGCAGTGAGGACAGGGGAAGGGGTACGCAGTATTTT,CASSEDRGRGTQYF,TRBV2,TRBJ2-3,few,TRBD1
TGTGCCAGCAGCTTTCCGGGGCAGTCCAAAAACATTCAGTACTTC,CASSFPGQSKNIQYF,TRBV7-9,TRBJ2-4,many,-
TGTGCCAGCAGCCGAGACAGGGGCAGGTACAATGAGCAGTTCTTC,CASSRDRGRYNEQFF,TRBV6-1,TRBJ2-1,few,TRBD1
TGTGCCAGCAGCGAGGGACTAGCGGGAGACTACAATGAGCAGTTCTTC,CASSEGLAGDYNEQFF,TRBV9,TRBJ2-1,many,TRBD2
TGTGCCGGCAGCCAGCGATATTCGGACACTGAAGCTTTCTTT,CAGSQRYSDTEAFF,TRBV3-1,TRBJ1-1,-,-
TGTGCCTGGACGGCGAGAAACACTGAAGCTTTCTTT,CAWTARNTEAFF,TRBV30,TRBJ1-1,-,-
TGTGCCAGCAGCTTTTACAGGGGCGGCGGTGAAGCTTCCTTT,CASSFYRGGGEASF,TRBV7-2,TRBJ1-1,few,TRBD1
TGTGCCAGCAGCTTAGCTCGTACGGCGAGCTCTGGAAACACCATATATTTT,CASSLARTASSGNTIYF,TRBV7-2,TRBJ1-3,many,-
TGTGCCCGCCGTTTCCCGGGCCGCCTCTCCGCGCCGTCCTTC,CARRFPGRLSAPSF,TRBV27,TRBJ2-7,-,-
TGCAGTGCTAGATTACTAGCGGACCCAGGAGATACGCAGTATTTT,CSARLLADPGDTQYF,TRBV20-1,TRBJ2-3,many,TRBD2
TGTGCCAGCAGCCTTTCAAGCCAAGAGACCCAGTACTTC,CASSLSSQETQYF,TRBV2,TRBJ2-5,many,-
TGCCCCAGCAGCTTAGCTATCCGTGAGGACAGTACCACCTACGAGCAGTACTTC,CPSSLAIREDSTTYEQYF,TRBV5-1,TRBJ2-7,-,-